This T cell receptor (beta chain) was retrieved from a study of cytomegalovirus exposure and HLA in healthy donors. Study-wide background: Unique TCRs numbering some 80 million, obtained from HLA-typed donors, made up an early data release. Of around 410 genotyped donors, about 81% grouped in the Caucasian-associated ancestry cluster.

This CDR3 spans 14 amino acids. The ends lost 5 bases at V and 3 bases at J; junction bases unmatched: 6. CDR1 and CDR2 (germline): SEHNR, FQNEAQ (reference sequence). Amplification used 60 Vbeta primers and 13 Jbeta primers. Generated by immunoSEQ multiplex PCR, the TCRdb table keeps only in-frame clones and is missing some. The repertoire has some 140,000 clones, more than 75% of them found once; the top ten carry 2.2%. The sample was PBMCs. The chain links TRBV7-9 to TRBJ2-7; 8 bases agree with TRBD1. This receptor was taken from a man in his thirties or forties in good health and CMV-seronegative. This CDR3 reads CASSLGDRSYEQYF. Here the CDR3 DNA reads TGTGCCAGCAGCCTAGGGGACAGGAGCTACGAGCAGTACTTC.